A selection of T cell receptor beta chains follows, all from one sample in a study of shared T cell receptors in the human thymus. TCRdb keeps only in-frame clones here, not all; method: immunoSEQ multiplex PCR. Of 720,000 or so clones listed, approximately 83% are singletons. The sample was also reused in another study, on human thymus T cells.

Material for sequencing was thymocytes. Receptors originate from a girl under two years old with a congenital heart defect. Each CDR3 is given with its conserved first and last residue. D genes are given only for firm matches. Expanded clones get a size class; other rows say once, few or many, or leave the size out.

>TRBD1|TRBV6-5|NA|TRBJ1-2
TGTGCCAGCAGCCGACAGGGGAGGCGGTATGGCTACACCTTC
CASSRQGRRYGYTF
>NA|TRBV6-5|NA|TRBJ2-7
TGTGCCAGCAGTTCCGCGTTGAGCGAGCAGTACTTC
CASSSALSEQYF
>TRBD2|TRBV4-2|few|TRBJ2-2
TGTGCCACCCGGGGGGACGGGGAGCTGTTTTTT
CATRGDGELFF
>NA|TRBV5-8|NA|TRBJ1-3
TGTGCCAGCAGCTCCCCAAGACTGCGCCTCTCTGGAAACACCATATATTTT
CASSSPRLRLSGNTIYF
>NA|TRBV6-1|NA|TRBJ2-7
TGTGCCAGCAGTGAAGCGCCAGGGTGGGCCTACGAGCAGTACTTC
CASSEAPGWAYEQYF
>TRBD1|TRBV15|NA|TRBJ2-3
TGTGCCACCAGCATCCCCCGTGGACAGGCCGAAGTGGGCACAGATACGCAGTATTTT
CATSIPRGQAEVGTDTQYF
>NA|TRBV28|NA|TRBJ1-5
TGTGCCAGCAGTCCCTATACTGGGCAGGACAATCAGCCCCAGCATTTT
CASSPYTGQDNQPQHF
>NA|TRBV27|NA|TRBJ1-6
TGTGCCAGCAGTTTAAAATATCGGGGGGTTAGTGGTTCACCCCTCCACTTT
CASSLKYRGVSGSPLHF
>TRBD2|TRBV5-5|NA|TRBJ2-7
TGTGCCAGCAGCTTGTCTCAACATCAAGGCGGGGGTAGGTCCTACGAGCAGTACTTC
CASSLSQHQGGGRSYEQYF
>TRBD1|TRBV9|NA|TRBJ1-2
TGTGCCAGCAGCGACGGGACAGGCTATGGCTACACCTTC
CASSDGTGYGYTF
>TRBD1|TRBV11-2|few|TRBJ2-7
TGTGCCAGCAGCTTAGACCAGTCCCGCGACAGGGTACCCTACGAGCAGTACTTC
CASSLDQSRDRVPYEQYF
>NA|TRBV14|NA|TRBJ2-2
TGTGCCAGCAGCCAAGAGCCAGGCTTCCCCGGGGAGCTGTTTTTT
CASSQEPGFPGELFF
>NA|TRBV4-1|NA|TRBJ1-2
TGCGCCAGCAGCCAAGGAGGGGAGGGTGGCTACACCTTC
CASSQGGEGGYTF
>TRBD1|TRBV9|NA|TRBJ2-6
TGTGCAACACATCTCCGGACAGGGACCTCTGGGGCCAACGTCCTGACTTTC
CATHLRTGTSGANVLTF
>TRBD1|TRBV9|once|TRBJ1-1
TGTGCCAGCAGCGTCTTGGACAGGGGTTCGATGAACACTGAAGCTTTCTTT
CASSVLDRGSMNTEAFF
>NA|TRBV7-2|NA|TRBJ1-1
TGTGCCAGCAGCTCTTACTCCAGCGGAGACACTGAAGCTTTCTTT
CASSSYSSGDTEAFF
>NA|TRBV13|NA|TRBJ2-4
TGTGCCAGCAGCCCAGTCCTAGCCAAAAACATTCAGTACTTC
CASSPVLAKNIQYF
>TRBD1|TRBV4-3|NA|TRBJ1-2
TGCGCCAGCAGCCAAGATCGGGGCCCCACGCGGGACAGGAGTACCTTTTACTATGGCTACACCTTC
CASSQDRGPTRDRSTFYYGYTF
>NA|TRBV2|NA|TRBJ1-2
TGTGCCAGCAGTGAAGCGCCTTTCCATCTACCTAACTATGGCTACACCTTC
CASSEAPFHLPNYGYTF
>TRBD2|TRBV29-1|NA|TRBJ2-7
TGCAGCGTTGTGGGGAAAAGACTAGCGGGGACAGCTTACGAGCAGTACTTC
CSVVGKRLAGTAYEQYF
>NA|TRBV7-2|NA|TRBJ1-2
TGTGCCAGCAGCTTAACCCGAGGGTTGGGCTATGGCTACACCTTC
CASSLTRGLGYGYTF
>NA|TRBV7-2|NA|TRBJ1-2
TGTGCCAGCACCACAGCGGAGGGGGGGATAAGAGGCTACACCTTC
CASTTAEGGIRGYTF
>TRBD1|TRBV7-2|NA|TRBJ1-5
TGTGCCAGCAGCTCTACAGGGGTTCAGCCCCAGCATTTT
CASSSTGVQPQHF
>TRBD2|TRBV2|once|TRBJ2-7
TGTGCCAGCAGTGAAGGGTGGCTAGCGGGGGGAGTATCTCCCCCCTACGAGCAGTACTTC
CASSEGWLAGGVSPPYEQYF
>TRBD1|TRBV27|NA|TRBJ1-2
TGTGCCAGCAGTTTATCGGGGGAACTCTTCCGACAGGGTATCGCCCTACGTAACTATGGCTACACCTTC
CASSLSGELFRQGIALRNYGYTF
>NA|TRBV4-1|NA|TRBJ1-2
TGCGCCAGCAGCCAACGGGTCCGGGACAATGGGGGTGGCTACACCTTC
CASSQRVRDNGGGYTF
>NA|TRBV9|once|TRBJ1-2
TGTGCCAGCAGCTGCACAGGTTGTGCTTATGGCTACACCTTC
CASSCTGCAYGYTF
>NA|TRBV29-1|NA|TRBJ2-5
TGCAGCTTCACAGGGAGCCCAGCCCAGTACTTC
CSFTGSPAQYF
>TRBD1|TRBV19|NA|TRBJ2-1
TGTGCCAGTAGTTCCCGGGACAGAGACAATGAGCAGTTCTTC
CASSSRDRDNEQFF
>NA|TRBV27|NA|TRBJ2-3
TGTGCCAGCAGTTTATCGGTTTGGCTTCAAGGGGTAGATACGCAGTATTTT
CASSLSVWLQGVDTQYF
>TRBD2|TRBV15|NA|TRBJ2-7
TGTGCCACCAGCAGGACTAGCGGCACCTACGAGCAGTACTTC
CATSRTSGTYEQYF
>NA|TRBV28|NA|TRBJ2-7
TGTGCCAGCAAGACAGACGAGCAGTACTTC
CASKTDEQYF
>TRBD2|TRBV6-5|NA|TRBJ2-1
TGTGCCAGCAGTTACTCGACGGGGGGGCCACTTGAGCAGTTCTTC
CASSYSTGGPLEQFF
>NA|TRBV5-1|NA|TRBJ2-5
TGCGCCAGCACGCCAGGAGGGGCTGTGGAGACCCAGTACTTC
CASTPGGAVETQYF
>NA|TRBV6-5|NA|TRBJ1-1
TGTGCCAGCAGATTCTCTGAAGCTTTCTTT
CASRFSEAFF
>TRBD1|TRBV5-6|NA|TRBJ1-2
TGTGCCAGCAGCTTACCCGGGACAGACTATGGCTACACCTTC
CASSLPGTDYGYTF
>NA|TRBV6-5|NA|TRBJ2-7
TGTGCCAGCAGTTACTCGGGGCTAGACAGTACCTACGAGCAGTACTTC
CASSYSGLDSTYEQYF
>NA|TRBV5-1|NA|TRBJ2-6
TGCGCCAGCAGCTGCCGGGGAGGGGCCAACGTCCTGACTTTC
CASSCRGGANVLTF
>NA|TRBV7-2|NA|TRBJ2-6
TGTGCCAGCAGCTTATTCAGGGGGGTCTCTGGGGCCAACGTCCTGACTTTC
CASSLFRGVSGANVLTF